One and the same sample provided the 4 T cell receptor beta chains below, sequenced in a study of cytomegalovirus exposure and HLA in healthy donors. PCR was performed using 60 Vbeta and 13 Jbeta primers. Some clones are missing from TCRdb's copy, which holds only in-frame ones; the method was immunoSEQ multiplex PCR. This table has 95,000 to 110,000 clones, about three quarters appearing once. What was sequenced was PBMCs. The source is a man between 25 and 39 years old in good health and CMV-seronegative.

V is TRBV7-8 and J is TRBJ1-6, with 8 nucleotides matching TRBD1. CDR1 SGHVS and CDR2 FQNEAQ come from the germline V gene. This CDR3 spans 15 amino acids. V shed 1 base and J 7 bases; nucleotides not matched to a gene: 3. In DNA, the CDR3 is TGTGCCAGCAGCTTAGAAGGGACAGGAAATTCACCCCTCCACTTT. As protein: CASSLEGTGNSPLHF.

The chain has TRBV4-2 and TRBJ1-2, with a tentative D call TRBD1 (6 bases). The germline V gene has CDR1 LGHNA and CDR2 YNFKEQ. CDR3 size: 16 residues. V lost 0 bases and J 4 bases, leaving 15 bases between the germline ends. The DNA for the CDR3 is TGTGCCAGCAGCCAAGAGTTGGGGGCTGGGAGCTATGGCTACACCTTC. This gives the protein CASSQELGAGSYGYTF.

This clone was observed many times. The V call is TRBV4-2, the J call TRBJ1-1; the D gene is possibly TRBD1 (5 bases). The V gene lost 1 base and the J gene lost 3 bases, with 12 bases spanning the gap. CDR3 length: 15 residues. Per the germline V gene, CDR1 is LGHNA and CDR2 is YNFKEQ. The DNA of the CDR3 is TGTGCCAGCAGCCAAGTTAATCCGGGGGACACTGAAGCTTTCTTT. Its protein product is CASSQVNPGDTEAFF.

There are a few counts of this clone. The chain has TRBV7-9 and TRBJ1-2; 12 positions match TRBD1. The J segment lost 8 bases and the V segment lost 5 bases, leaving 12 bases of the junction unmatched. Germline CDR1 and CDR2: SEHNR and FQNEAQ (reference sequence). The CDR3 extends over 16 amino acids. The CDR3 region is CASSTQPGQGASGYTF. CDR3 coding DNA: TGTGCCAGCAGCACACAACCGGGACAGGGGGCTTCGGGCTACACCTTC.